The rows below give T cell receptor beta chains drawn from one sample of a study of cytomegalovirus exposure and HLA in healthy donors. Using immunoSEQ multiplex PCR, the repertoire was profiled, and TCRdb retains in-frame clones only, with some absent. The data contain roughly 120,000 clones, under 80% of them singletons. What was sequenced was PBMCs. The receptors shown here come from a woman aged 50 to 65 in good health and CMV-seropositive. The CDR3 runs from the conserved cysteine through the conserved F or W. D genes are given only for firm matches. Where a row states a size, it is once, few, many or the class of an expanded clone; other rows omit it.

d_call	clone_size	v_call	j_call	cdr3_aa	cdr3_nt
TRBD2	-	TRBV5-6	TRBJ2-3	CASSPGGYSGGGTDTQYF	TGTGCCAGCAGCCCTGGTGGGTATAGCGGGGGTGGCACAGATACGCAGTATTTT
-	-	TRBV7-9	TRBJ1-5	CASSSGTSPRPQHF	TGTGCCAGCAGCTCCGGGACAAGCCCACGGCCCCAGCATTTT
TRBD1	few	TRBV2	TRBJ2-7	CASSGQGAKQYF	TGTGCCAGCAGTGGACAGGGGGCGAAGCAGTACTTC
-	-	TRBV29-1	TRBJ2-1	CSGHSYSYNEQFF	TGCAGCGGCCACTCCTACTCCTACAATGAGCAGTTCTTC
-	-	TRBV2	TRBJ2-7	CASSRGTTYEQYF	TGTGCCAGCAGTAGAGGGACAACATACGAGCAGTACTTC
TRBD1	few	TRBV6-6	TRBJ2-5	CASSRPGQGSVWTQYF	TGTGCCAGCAGTCGCCCGGGACAGGGGTCGGTGTGGACCCAGTACTTC
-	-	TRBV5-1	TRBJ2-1	CASSLAGNRADEQFF	TGCGCCAGCAGCTTGGCTGGGAACAGGGCCGATGAGCAGTTCTTC
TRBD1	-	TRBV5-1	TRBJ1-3	CASSLTGMYSGNTIYF	TGCGCCAGCAGTCTGACAGGGATGTACTCTGGAAACACCATATATTTT
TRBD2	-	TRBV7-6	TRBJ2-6	CASSLGLAGGPGGANVLTF	TGTGCCAGCAGCTTAGGACTAGCGGGAGGGCCAGGTGGGGCCAACGTCCTGACTTTC
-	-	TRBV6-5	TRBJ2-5	CASSYTGYQETQYF	TGTGCCAGCAGTTATACAGGGTACCAAGAGACCCAGTACTTC
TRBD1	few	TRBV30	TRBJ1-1	CAWSVQGTEAFF	TGTGCCTGGAGTGTACAGGGGACTGAAGCTTTCTTT
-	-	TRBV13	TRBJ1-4	CASSLGLSPESRQERGGREKLFF	TGTGCCAGCAGCTTAGGCCTAAGTCCTGAGTCTAGACAGGAACGTGGAGGTCGGGAAAAACTGTTTTTT
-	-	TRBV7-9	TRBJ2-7	CASSDRLRDEQYF	TGTGCCAGCAGCGACAGGCTAAGGGACGAGCAGTACTTC
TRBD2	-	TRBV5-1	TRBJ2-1	CASSLGLAERNEQFF	TGCGCCAGCAGCTTGGGACTAGCCGAGCGCAATGAGCAGTTCTTC
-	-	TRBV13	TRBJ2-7	CASSAGPDEQYF	TGTGCCAGCTCGGCAGGGCCTGACGAGCAGTACTTC
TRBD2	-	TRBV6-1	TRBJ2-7	CASSFGSGLREGQYF	TGTGCCAGCAGCTTCGGTAGCGGGCTCAGGGAGGGGCAGTACTTC
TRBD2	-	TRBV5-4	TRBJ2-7	CASSFPLAGGHAEQYF	TGTGCCAGCAGCTTTCCCTTAGCGGGAGGGCATGCCGAGCAGTACTTC
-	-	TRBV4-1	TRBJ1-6	CASSTGGDSPLHF	TGCGCCAGCAGCACTGGCGGGGATTCACCCCTCCACTTT
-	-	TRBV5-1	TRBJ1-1	CASNFDTSQAFF	TGCGCCAGCAACTTTGACACCTCCCAGGCTTTCTTT
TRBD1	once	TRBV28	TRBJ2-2	CASSLIGGHGELFF	TGTGCCAGCAGTTTAATAGGGGGCCACGGGGAGCTGTTTTTT
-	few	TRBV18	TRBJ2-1	CASSSLNNEQFF	TGTGCCAGCTCATCTCTAAACAATGAGCAGTTCTTC
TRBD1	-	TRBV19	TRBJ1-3	CASRPPGQSFSGNTIYF	TGTGCCAGTAGGCCCCCGGGACAGTCCTTCTCTGGAAACACCATATATTTT
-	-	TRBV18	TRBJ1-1	CASSPRTENTEAFF	TGTGCCAGCTCACCCCGGACAGAAAACACTGAAGCTTTCTTT
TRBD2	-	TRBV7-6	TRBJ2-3	CASSYGLAGPGPTDTQYF	TGTGCCAGCAGCTACGGACTAGCGGGCCCAGGCCCGACAGATACGCAGTATTTT
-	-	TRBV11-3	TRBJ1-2	CASSLGVGTSTF	TGTGCCAGCAGCTTAGGGGTTGGGACATCGACCTTC
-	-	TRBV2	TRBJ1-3	CASSDASSGNTIYF	TGTGCCAGCAGTGATGCGAGCTCTGGAAACACCATATATTTT
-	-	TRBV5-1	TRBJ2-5	CASSLGQRAETQYF	TGCGCCAGCAGCTTGGGCCAGCGGGCAGAGACCCAGTACTTC
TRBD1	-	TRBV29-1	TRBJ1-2	CSVEDQVAGGWYGYTF	TGCAGCGTTGAAGATCAGGTGGCAGGGGGATGGTATGGCTACACCTTC
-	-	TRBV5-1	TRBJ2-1	CASSSDGSSYNEQFF	TGCGCCAGCAGCTCGGACGGGAGCTCCTACAATGAGCAGTTCTTC
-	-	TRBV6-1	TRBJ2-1	CASSGAGPIYNEQFF	TGTGCCAGCAGTGGGGCGGGGCCAATTTACAATGAGCAGTTCTTC
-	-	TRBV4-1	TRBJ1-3	CASSQVASSGNTIYF	TGCGCCAGCAGCCAAGTCGCCAGCTCTGGAAACACCATATATTTT
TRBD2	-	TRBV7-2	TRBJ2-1	CASSFTGLAGVNEQFF	TGTGCCAGCAGCTTTACGGGGCTAGCGGGAGTGAATGAGCAGTTCTTC
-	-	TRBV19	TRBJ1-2	CASSTSWTGDYGYTF	TGTGCCAGTAGTACCTCATGGACCGGGGACTATGGCTACACCTTC
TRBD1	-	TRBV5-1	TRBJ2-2	CASSLQGADSTGELFF	TGCGCCAGCAGCCTACAGGGGGCGGACAGCACCGGGGAGCTGTTTTTT
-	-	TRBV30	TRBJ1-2	CAWSPRGNYGYTF	TGTGCCTGGAGTCCCAGGGGAAACTATGGCTACACCTTC
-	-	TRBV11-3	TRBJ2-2	CASSLVGGTGELFF	TGTGCCAGCAGCTTAGTTGGAGGCACCGGGGAGCTGTTTTTT
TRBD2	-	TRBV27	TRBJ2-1	CASRTMTTGTSGYNEQFF	TGTGCCAGCAGAACGATGACAACCGGGACTAGCGGCTACAATGAGCAGTTCTTC
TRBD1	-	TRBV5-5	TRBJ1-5	CASTQTGTGGQPQHF	TGTGCCAGCACCCAAACAGGGACAGGGGGACAGCCCCAGCATTTT
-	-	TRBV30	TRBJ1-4	CAWSVPGQKLFF	TGTGCCTGGAGTGTACCCGGACAGAAACTGTTTTTT
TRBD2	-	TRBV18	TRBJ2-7	CASSPRGGDPYEQYF	TGTGCCAGCTCACCACGGGGGGGGGATCCATACGAGCAGTACTTC
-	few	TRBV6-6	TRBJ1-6	CASSYSRGGSPLHF	TGTGCCAGCAGTTACTCGAGGGGAGGGTCACCCCTCCACTTT
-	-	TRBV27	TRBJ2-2	CASSLTYANTGELFF	TGTGCCAGCAGTCTGACATATGCGAACACCGGGGAGCTGTTTTTT
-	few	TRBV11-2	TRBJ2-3	CASSLNTPDTQYF	TGTGCCAGCAGCTTAAACACCCCAGATACGCAGTATTTT
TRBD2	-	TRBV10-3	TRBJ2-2	CAISSSGSTGELFF	TGTGCCATCAGCTCTAGCGGGAGTACCGGGGAGCTGTTTTTT
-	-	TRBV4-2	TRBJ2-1	CASSQGPGGLNEQFF	TGTGCCAGCAGCCAGGGCCCCGGGGGACTCAATGAGCAGTTCTTC
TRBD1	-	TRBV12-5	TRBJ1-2	CASGLSQGVSYGYTF	TGTGCTAGTGGTTTAAGTCAGGGGGTATCCTATGGCTACACCTTC
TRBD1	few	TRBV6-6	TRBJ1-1	CASSPTGVNTEAFF	TGTGCCAGCAGTCCTACAGGGGTGAACACTGAAGCTTTCTTT
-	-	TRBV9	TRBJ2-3	CASSDSGGLGSDTQYF	TGTGCCAGCTCAGACTCCGGCGGGCTGGGGTCAGATACGCAGTATTTT
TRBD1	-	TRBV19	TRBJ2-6	CASSIVGGQGSSGANVLTF	TGTGCCAGTAGTATCGTAGGGGGACAGGGAAGCTCCGGGGCCAACGTCCTGACTTTC
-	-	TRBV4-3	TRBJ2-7	CASSQDRLGSYEQYF	TGCGCCAGCAGCCAAGATCGACTCGGCTCCTACGAGCAGTACTTC
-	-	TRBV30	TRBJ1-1	CAWTRQVNTEAFF	TGTGCCTGGACCCGACAAGTGAACACTGAAGCTTTCTTT
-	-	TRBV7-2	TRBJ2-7	CASSLVLYEQYF	TGTGCCAGCAGCTTAGTACTCTACGAGCAGTACTTC
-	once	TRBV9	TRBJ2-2	CASSPAPDTGELFF	TGTGCCAGCAGCCCCGCCCCAGACACCGGGGAGCTGTTTTTT
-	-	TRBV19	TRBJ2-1	CASSTSLTLSGGQFF	TGTGCCAGTAGTACATCCCTTACCCTCTCTGGCGGGCAGTTCTTC
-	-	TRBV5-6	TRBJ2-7	CASSYRNSYEQYF	TGTGCCAGCAGCTACAGGAATTCCTACGAGCAGTACTTC
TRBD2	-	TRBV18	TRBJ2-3	CASSPVAGVGDTQYF	TGTGCCAGCTCACCGGTTGCGGGAGTTGGAGATACGCAGTATTTT
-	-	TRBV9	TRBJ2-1	CASSARDWGVPEQFF	TGTGCCAGCAGCGCCCGGGACTGGGGAGTCCCTGAGCAGTTCTTC
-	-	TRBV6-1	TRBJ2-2	CASRSAWSTGELFF	TGTGCCAGCCGTAGCGCCTGGTCCACCGGGGAGCTGTTTTTT